This T cell receptor beta chain was captured by sequencing in a study of blood T cells in healthy people across ages. Of note for this clonotype: Its antigen is as yet unknown.

V was trimmed by 5 bases and J by 0 bases, leaving 11 bases between them. This CDR3 is built from 14 residues. CDR1 is SGHTA and CDR2 is FQGNSA in the germline V gene. At least 6 micrograms of total RNA were extracted per sample. General study findings and limits: More naive CD4+ cells and higher diversity marked long-lived donors relative to aged donors. Researchers said unsorted PBMCs prevented a conclusive naive versus antigen-experienced comparison.

The second PCR ran roughly 6 to 11 cycles with a sample-barcoded 5' primer and J-beta primers. TCRdb passed the 5' RACE reads through MiXCR, listing each CDR3 protein once. The sample includes around 400,000 distinct CDR3 sequences, 45% to 60% seen only once; the top ten take about 54%. The source is a man in his sixties in good health. The specimen sequenced was blood. J is TRBJ2-7 and V is TRBV7-2, with D perhaps matching TRBD1 (5 bases). DNA of the CDR3: TGTGCCAGCAGCATAGGGGCTCACTCCTACGAGCAGTACTTC. It encodes CASSIGAHSYEQYF.